The sequence of this T cell receptor (beta chain) was determined in a study of blood T cell repertoires in COVID-19. Study information: Spain, Italy and the United States supplied samples that represented acute and convalescent COVID-19.

Authors' methods: Using reference gene primer amplification, nucleated cell counts were estimated. Assay: immunoSEQ multiplex PCR; the TCRdb copy retains only in-frame clones and omits some. That table is the source of V, J and clone size, and D and trimming were worked out from the DNA. The data contain 110,000 or so clones, roughly four fifths of them singletons. The germline V gene encodes CDR1 SGHAT and CDR2 FQNNGV. This CDR3 is built from 12 residues. V was clipped by 5 bases and J by 5 bases, with 8 bases between them. Sequenced sample: peripheral blood. The chain has TRBV11-2 and TRBJ2-3, with D uncertain. The sequence derives from a human donor in a cohort sampled during active COVID-19. The CDR3 nucleotides are TGTGCCAGCAGCAAGCTAAGAGATACGCAGTATTTT. Its protein product is CASSKLRDTQYF. The variable domain in full, with the rest retrieved from reference TRBV11-2 and TRBJ2-3, is EAGVAQSPRYKIIEKRQSVAFWCNPISGHATLYWYQQILGQGPKLLIQFQNNGVVDDSQLPKDRFSAERLKGVDSTLKIQPAKLEDSAVYLCASSKLRDTQYFGPGTRLTVL.